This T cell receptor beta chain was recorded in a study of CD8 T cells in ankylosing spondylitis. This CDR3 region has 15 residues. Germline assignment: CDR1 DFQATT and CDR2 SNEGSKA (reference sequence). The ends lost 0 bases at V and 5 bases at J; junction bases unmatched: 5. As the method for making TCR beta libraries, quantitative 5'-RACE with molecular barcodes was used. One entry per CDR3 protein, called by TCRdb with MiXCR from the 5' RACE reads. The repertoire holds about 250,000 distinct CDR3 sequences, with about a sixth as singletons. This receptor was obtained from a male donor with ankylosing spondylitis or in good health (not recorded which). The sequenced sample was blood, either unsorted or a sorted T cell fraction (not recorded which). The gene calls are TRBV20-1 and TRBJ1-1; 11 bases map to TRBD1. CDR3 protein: CSARDLGQGGTEAFF. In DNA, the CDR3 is TGCAGTGCTAGAGATCTGGGACAGGGGGGTACTGAAGCTTTCTTT.